The present T cell receptor beta chain was sequenced within a study of blood T cells in healthy people across ages. General study findings and limits: PBMCs that were unsorted prevented a conclusive naive versus antigen-experienced comparison.

CDR3 length equals 12 residues. Germline V gene data show CDR1 as DFQATT and CDR2 as SNEGSKA (reference sequence). V was trimmed by 6 bases and J by 4 bases, leaving 12 bases between them. A second about 6 to 12 cycle PCR used barcoded and J-beta primers. TCRdb processed the 5' RACE reads anew with MiXCR; each CDR3 protein has one entry. The data contain around 620,000 distinct CDR3 sequences, 27% of them singletons. Remarks on this clonotype: The target antigen is unknown.

About 10 milliliters of peripheral blood were drawn from each donor into EDTA-treated tubes. Sequences were obtained from blood. The sequence derives from a woman aged 70-85 years in good health. The chain combines TRBV20-1 with TRBJ2-5; TRBD1 might be the D (6 bases). The CDR3 DNA follows: TGCAGTGCCGCGGACAGTCGAGAGACCCAGTACTTC. Its protein is CSAADSRETQYF.